Below, 25 T cell receptor beta chains from the same sample are listed, as sequenced in a study of blood T cells in healthy people across ages. Together with a sample-barcoded 5' primer, a J-beta primer mix was included in a second PCR lasting about 7 to 11 cycles. Using its own MiXCR run on the 5' RACE reads, TCRdb lists one record per CDR3 protein. The data contain 710,000 or so distinct CDR3 sequences, 22% of them singletons. Sequenced input: blood. The receptors were gathered from a man in his 70s in good health.

This clonotype was seen at least ten times. The chain links TRBV11-3 to TRBJ2-3; D is unclear. CDR3 size: 11 residues. Trimming left V 5 bases short and J 6 bases short, with 6 bases between. CDR1 is SGHNT, CDR2 YENEEA, per germline. The CDR3 loop reads CASSRVDTQYF. The CDR3 DNA is TGTGCCAGCAGCCGAGTGGATACGCAGTATTTT.

The chain carries TRBV18 and TRBJ2-5; 8 bases fit TRBD1. The DNA end lines up better with TRBJ2-7; the J call may be wrong. The CDR3 loop spans 14 amino acids. Looked up from germline, CDR1 is KGHSH and CDR2 is LQKENI. The CDR3 bases are TGTGCCAGCTCACCACTTGACAGGGGAGGCGAGCAGTACTTC. Translating it yields CASSPLDRGGEQYF.

Details on this clonotype: The junction shows a germline mismatch at one end, possibly a read error. J is TRBJ2-2 and V is TRBV4-1, with D possibly being TRBD2 (6 bases). The CDR3 loop spans 16 amino acids. The germline gives CDR1 MGHRA, CDR2 YSYEKL. CDR3 loop: CASSQGVGTNTGGLFF. CDR3 sequence (DNA): TGCGCCAGCAGCCAAGGGGTGGGGACGAACACCGGGGGGCTGTTTTTT.

This chain links TRBV29-1 with TRBJ2-1, with TRBD2 matching 9 bases. The CDR3 consists of 13 residues. V shed 7 bases, J shed 6 bases, and the junction held 7 bases outside the gene matches. Germline V lookup: CDR1 SQVTM, CDR2 ANQGSEA. CDR3 protein: CSAAGLASNEQFF. In DNA form, the CDR3 reads TGCAGCGCGGCGGGACTAGCCTCCAATGAGCAGTTCTTC.

With regard to this clonotype: One junction end does not reproduce the germline sequence, and a read error may be involved. The chain uses TRBV12-3 or TRBV12-4 and TRBJ2-3, with 9 nucleotides matching TRBD2. CDR3 length: 18 amino acids. CDR3: CASSPYPLGSGRGDTQYF. CDR3 bases: TGCGCCAGCAGTCCATACCCCCTGGGTAGCGGGAGAGGGGATACGCAGTATTTT.

This clonotype was counted only a few times. The chain employs TRBV7-7 and TRBJ2-5, with D unresolved. CDR1 and CDR2 from the germline V gene are SSHAT and FNYEAQ (reference sequence). CDR3 length equals 14 residues. V was clipped by 2 bases and J by 2 bases, with 9 bases between them. Written as DNA, the CDR3 is TGTGCCAGCAGCTTATCGCCATCGCAAGAGACCCAGTACTTC. Protein sequence: CASSLSPSQETQYF.

The gene calls are TRBV7-9 and TRBJ2-5; D remains unclear. V lost 1 base and J 1 base, leaving 7 bases between the germline ends. The germline V gene has CDR1 SEHNR and CDR2 FQNEAQ (reference sequence). The CDR3 length is 14 residues. This CDR3 reads CASSLEYSQETQYF. As DNA, the CDR3 is TGTGCCAGCAGCTTAGAATACTCCCAAGAGACCCAGTACTTC.

This clonotype was counted only a few times. The rearrangement joins TRBV5-1 to TRBJ2-3; D tentatively reads TRBD1 or TRBD2 (6 bases each). This CDR3 is 16 amino acids long. Germline V gene sequence: CDR1 SGHRS, CDR2 YFSETQ. V lost 4 bases to trimming and J lost 2 bases, with 17 bases between them. Written as DNA, the CDR3 is TGCGCCAGCAGCCCCGTGAGGGGGGTCTCCACAGATACGCAGTATTTT. This encodes CASSPVRGVSTDTQYF.

This clonotype was seen a handful of times. The rearrangement joins TRBV2 to TRBJ2-2; D not resolved. Trimming stripped 11 bases from V and 11 bases from J, with 21 bases between. The CDR3 length is 13 residues. Germline V gene sequence: CDR1 SNHLY, CDR2 FYNNEI. CDR3 loop: CAGNKDVGLELFF. CDR3 sequence (DNA): TGTGCCGGCAACAAAGATGTAGGTTTAGAGCTGTTTTTT. The full variable domain, with the rest looked up from reference TRBV2 and TRBJ2-2, is EPEVTQTPSHQVTQMGQEVILRCVPISNHLYFYWYRQILGQKVEFLVSFYNNEISEKSEIFDDQFSVERPDGSNFTLKIRSTKLEDSAMYFCAGNKDVGLELFFGEGSRLTVL.

J is TRBJ1-1 and V is TRBV3-1; D not certain. The germline gives CDR1 LGHDT, CDR2 YNNKEL (reference sequence). The CDR3 runs 14 residues. Trimming took off 5 bases at V and 4 bases at J, with 14 bases between the two ends. The CDR3 DNA follows: TGTGCCAGCAGCGCCTCCAGCCCGATCACTGAAGCTTTCTTT. This translates into CASSASSPITEAFF.

This clonotype appeared a few times. This chain connects TRBV7-9 to TRBJ1-2; D gene uncertain. CDR1 is SEHNR and CDR2 is FQNEAQ in the germline V gene (reference sequence). Trimming left V 5 bases short and J 4 bases short, with 14 bases between. CDR3 length equals 14 residues. The CDR3 DNA reads TGTGCCAGCAGCCTAGACGGCTCGAGCTATGGCTACACCTTC. As protein: CASSLDGSSYGYTF.

This clonotype was counted between two and nine times. The chain uses TRBV14 and TRBJ2-5; D gene ambiguous. The J call may be mistaken, given a closer DNA end match to TRBJ2-1. CDR3 length: 14 residues. Germline CDR1 reads SGHDN; CDR2 reads FVKESK. DNA of the CDR3: TGTGCCAGCAGCCAAAAGGGCGCCTGGGTTGAGCAGTTCTTC. Its protein product is CASSQKGAWVEQFF.

A word on this clonotype: This may be a read error: a much more frequent sequence differs by one nucleotide. V gene TRBV24-1 combines with J gene TRBJ2-5; D is ambiguous. The end of the DNA is better explained by TRBJ2-7, so the J call may be wrong. This CDR3 is built from 13 residues. The germline gives CDR1 KGHDR, CDR2 SFDVKD. The CDR3 loop is CATSQVGSYEQYV. In DNA, the CDR3 is TGTGCCACCAGCCAAGTGGGCTCCTACGAGCAGTACGTC.

This clonotype was counted only a few times. The chain recombines TRBV11-3 with TRBJ2-1, with a weak D call TRBD2 (6 bases). V gave up 1 base and J gave up 6 bases, with 16 bases separating them. This CDR3 region has 16 residues. The V gene's germline CDR1 is SGHNT and CDR2 YENEEA. CDR3 amino acids: CASSLAGSLRLNEQFF. As DNA, the CDR3 is TGTGCCAGCAGCTTAGCCGGGAGTCTGCGCCTCAATGAGCAGTTCTTC.

This clonotype has ten or more counts. The gene calls are TRBV12-3 or TRBV12-4 and TRBJ1-5; D perhaps matches TRBD1 (5 bases). V was pared by 5 bases and J by 5 bases, with 16 bases between. This CDR3 region has 15 residues. The CDR3 is CASSKKGNGDQPQHF. The CDR3 nucleotides are TGTGCCAGCAGTAAGAAGGGGAATGGGGATCAGCCCCAGCATTTT.

Note on this clonotype: Its ends do not fully match the called genes, so a read error is possible. The gene calls are TRBV7-2 and TRBJ2-3; 14 bases are a match to TRBD2. Germline CDR1 and CDR2: SGHTA and FQGNSA. The CDR3 contains 17 residues. The CDR3 region has the DNA TGTGCCAGCAGCTTAGCCCCGGGACTAGCGGGAGTAGATACGCAGTTTTTT. It codes for CASSLAPGLAGVDTQFF. The entire variable domain, with the rest obtained from reference TRBV7-2 and TRBJ2-3, is as follows: GAGVSQSPSNKVTEKGKDVELRCDPISGHTALYWYRQSLGQGLEFLIYFQGNSAPDKSGLPSDRFSAERTGGSVSTLTIQRTQQEDSAVYLCASSLAPGLAGVDTQFFGPGTRLTVL.

This chain uses TRBV5-1 with TRBJ2-2; a possible D gene is TRBD1 (6 bases). The CDR3 length is 17 residues. The ends were cut back, 1 base at V and 0 bases at J, with 13 bases in the middle. The V gene's germline CDR1 is SGHRS and CDR2 YFSETQ. The CDR3 protein is CASSLFQQGANTGELFF. Written as DNA, the CDR3 is TGCGCCAGCAGCTTGTTCCAACAGGGAGCGAACACCGGGGAGCTGTTTTTT.

This clonotype was picked up a small number of times. This sequence joins TRBV7-2 and TRBJ2-3, with D possibly TRBD1 on 6 matching bases. V lost 5 bases and J 5 bases, leaving 11 bases between the germline ends. Germline V gene lookup returns CDR1 SGHTA and CDR2 FQGNSA. The CDR3 has 13 residues. CDR3 protein: CASSVTGLDTQYF. The CDR3 DNA follows: TGTGCCAGCAGCGTGACAGGTTTAGATACGCAGTATTTT. Variable domain in full (rest from reference TRBV7-2 and TRBJ2-3): GAGVSQSPSNKVTEKGKDVELRCDPISGHTALYWYRQSLGQGLEFLIYFQGNSAPDKSGLPSDRFSAERTGGSVSTLTIQRTQQEDSAVYLCASSVTGLDTQYFGPGTRLTVL.

This clonotype was found a few times. This sequence joins TRBV29-1 and TRBJ2-3; possibly TRBD1 for D (5 bases). Germline CDR1 is SQVTM and CDR2 is ANQGSEA. V lost 6 bases, J lost 0 bases, and 13 bases lay in between. This CDR3 has 14 residues. The CDR3 here is CSVQGKTSTDTQYF. Here the CDR3 DNA reads TGCAGCGTCCAGGGCAAAACTAGCACAGATACGCAGTATTTT.

The chain combines TRBV29-1 with TRBJ2-3; 7 nucleotides match TRBD1. Trimming cost V 6 bases and J 4 bases; bases outside gene matches: 10. The germline V gene has CDR1 SQVTM and CDR2 ANQGSEA. CDR3 length: 14 residues. The CDR3 region has the DNA TGCAGCGTCCTACGACAGGGCGGCGCAGATACGCAGTATTTT. This encodes CSVLRQGGADTQYF.

The CDR3 nucleotides read TGCGCCAGCAGCTTGGACCTAGCGGGGGGGCAAGATACGCAGTATTTT. This encodes CASSLDLAGGQDTQYF. This chain joins TRBV5-1 and TRBJ2-3; TRBD2 agrees at 12 bases. The germline gives CDR1 SGHRS, CDR2 YFSETQ. V dropped 0 bases and J dropped 5; count of bases not matched to a gene: 4. This CDR3 has 16 amino acids.

This clonotype was observed a handful of times. The genes are TRBV12-3 or TRBV12-4 and TRBJ1-1; no reliable D call. Trimming took 1 base from V and 11 from J, leaving 14 bases between them. The length of the CDR3 is 13 residues. CDR3 loop: CASSLGSPYPAFF. The CDR3 DNA is TGTGCCAGCAGTTTAGGCAGCCCTTACCCCGCTTTCTTT.

The chain recombines TRBV5-1 with TRBJ2-4; D is possibly TRBD2 (7 bases). CDR1 and CDR2 from the germline V gene are SGHRS and YFSETQ. This CDR3 region has 14 residues. V was trimmed by 2 bases and J by 5 bases, leaving 11 bases between them. CDR3 in DNA: TGCGCCAGCAGCTTCGGGGGGCGGGAAAACATTCAGTACTTC. As protein: CASSFGGRENIQYF.

This clonotype was observed a handful of times. The chain links TRBV20-1 to TRBJ1-2, with 9 nucleotides matching TRBD1. The length of the CDR3 is 16 residues. J gave up 4 bases and V 5 bases, and 14 bases lay outside the gene matches. In germline, CDR1 is DFQATT, CDR2 SNEGSKA (reference sequence). DNA of the CDR3: TGCAGTGCTCGACGGGACAGGGCGCGGCGTACCTATGGCTACACCTTC. Its protein is CSARRDRARRTYGYTF.

The V gene is TRBV20-1, the J gene TRBJ1-2; no firm D call. This CDR3 has 16 residues. CDR1 is DFQATT, CDR2 SNEGSKA, per germline (reference sequence). The V gene lost 3 bases and the J gene lost 4 bases, with 21 bases spanning the gap. For the CDR3, the DNA is TGCAGTGCTAGTTTCCCAAACGTGGCTAAGATCTATGGCTACACCTTC. It translates to CSASFPNVAKIYGYTF.